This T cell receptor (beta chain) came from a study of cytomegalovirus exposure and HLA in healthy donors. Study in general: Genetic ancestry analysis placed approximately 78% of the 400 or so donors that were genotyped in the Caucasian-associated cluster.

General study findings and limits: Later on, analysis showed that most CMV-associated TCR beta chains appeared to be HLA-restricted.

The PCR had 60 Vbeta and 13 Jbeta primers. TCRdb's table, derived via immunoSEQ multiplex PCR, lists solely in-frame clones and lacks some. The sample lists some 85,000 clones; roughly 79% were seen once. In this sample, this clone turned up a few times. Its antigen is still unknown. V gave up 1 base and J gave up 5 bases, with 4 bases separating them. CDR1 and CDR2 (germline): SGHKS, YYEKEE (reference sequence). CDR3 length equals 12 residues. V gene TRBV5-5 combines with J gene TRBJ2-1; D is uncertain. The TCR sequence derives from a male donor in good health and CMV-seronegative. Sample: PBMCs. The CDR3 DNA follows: TGTGCCAGCAGCTTGCCAGACAATGAGCAGTTCTTC. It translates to CASSLPDNEQFF.